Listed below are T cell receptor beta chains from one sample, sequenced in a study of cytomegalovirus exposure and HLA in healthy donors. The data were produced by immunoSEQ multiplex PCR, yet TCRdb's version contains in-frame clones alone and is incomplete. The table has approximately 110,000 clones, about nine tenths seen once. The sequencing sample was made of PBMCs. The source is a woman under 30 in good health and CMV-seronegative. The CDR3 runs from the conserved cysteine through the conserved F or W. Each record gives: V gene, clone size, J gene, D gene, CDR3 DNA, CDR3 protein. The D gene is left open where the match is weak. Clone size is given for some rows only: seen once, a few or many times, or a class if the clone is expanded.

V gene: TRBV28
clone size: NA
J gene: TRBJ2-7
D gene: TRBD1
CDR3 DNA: TGTGCCAGCAAACCCGCCGGGACAGGGGGCTACGAGCAGTACTTC
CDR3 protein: CASKPAGTGGYEQYF

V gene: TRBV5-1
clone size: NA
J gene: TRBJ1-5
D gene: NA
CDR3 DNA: TGCGCCAGCAGCTTGGCGGGGGAGGGCCATCAGCCCCAGCATTTT
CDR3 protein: CASSLAGEGHQPQHF

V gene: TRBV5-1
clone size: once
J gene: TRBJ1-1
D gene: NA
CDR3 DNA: TGCGCCAGCTCTCATGGGGGGGTTGAAGCTTTCTTT
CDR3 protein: CASSHGGVEAFF

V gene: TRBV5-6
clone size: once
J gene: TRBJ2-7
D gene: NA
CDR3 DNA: TGTGCCAGCAGCTCGGGCGGGACTTTCTACGAGCAGTACTTC
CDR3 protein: CASSSGGTFYEQYF

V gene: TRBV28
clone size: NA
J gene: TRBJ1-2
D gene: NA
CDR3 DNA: TGTGCCAGCAGTACCGGGGGCTATGGCTACACCTTC
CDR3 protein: CASSTGGYGYTF

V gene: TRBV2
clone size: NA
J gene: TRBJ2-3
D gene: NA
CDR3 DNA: TGTGCCAGCTTCAGGGGCTACTCCACAGATACGCAGTATTTT
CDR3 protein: CASFRGYSTDTQYF

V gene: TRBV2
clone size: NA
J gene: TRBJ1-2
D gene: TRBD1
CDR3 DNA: TGTGCCAGCACGCAAACGACAGGGAGCTATGGCTACACCTTC
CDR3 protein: CASTQTTGSYGYTF

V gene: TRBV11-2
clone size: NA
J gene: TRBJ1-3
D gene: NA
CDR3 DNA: TGTGCCAGCAGCTTAGGACAGGGAAACACCATATATTTT
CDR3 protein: CASSLGQGNTIYF

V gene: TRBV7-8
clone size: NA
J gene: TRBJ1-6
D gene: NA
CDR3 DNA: TGTGCCAGCAGCTTAGATCCTAGAGCACCCCTCCACTTT
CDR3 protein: CASSLDPRAPLHF

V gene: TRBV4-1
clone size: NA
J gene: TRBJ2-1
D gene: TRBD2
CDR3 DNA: TGCGCCAGCAGCCACGGGGGGTCCTACAATGAGCAGTTCTTC
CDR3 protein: CASSHGGSYNEQFF

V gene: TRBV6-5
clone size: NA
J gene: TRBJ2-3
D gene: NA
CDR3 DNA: TGTGCCAGCAGTTACTCACCCCCAGGGATCACAGATACGCAGTATTTT
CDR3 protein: CASSYSPPGITDTQYF

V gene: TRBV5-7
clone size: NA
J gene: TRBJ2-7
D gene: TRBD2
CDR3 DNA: TGTGCCAGCAGCGTCAAGGGCGCTAGCGGGGTGCGGATCTACGAGCAGTACTTC
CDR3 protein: CASSVKGASGVRIYEQYF

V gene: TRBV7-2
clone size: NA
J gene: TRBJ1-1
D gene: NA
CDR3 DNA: TGTGCCAGCAGCTTAAATTTGGGGCAGGGCACTGAAGCTTTCTTT
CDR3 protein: CASSLNLGQGTEAFF

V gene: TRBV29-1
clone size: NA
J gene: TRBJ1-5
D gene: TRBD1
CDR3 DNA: TGCAGCGTTGGGATGACAGGGAATAGCAATCAGCCCCAGCATTTT
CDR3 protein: CSVGMTGNSNQPQHF

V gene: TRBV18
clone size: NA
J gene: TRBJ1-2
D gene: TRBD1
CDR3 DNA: TGTGCCAGCTTGGCAGGGGGCGCCTCCTACTATGGCTACACCTTC
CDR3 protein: CASLAGGASYYGYTF

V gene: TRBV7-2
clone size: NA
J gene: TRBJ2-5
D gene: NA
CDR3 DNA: TGTGCCAGCAGCCTCCAGGAGACCCAGTACTTC
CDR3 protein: CASSLQETQYF

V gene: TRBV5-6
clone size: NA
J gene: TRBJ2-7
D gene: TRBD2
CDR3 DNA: TGTGCCAGCAGCCCAACGGGACTACACTACGAGCAGTACTTC
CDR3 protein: CASSPTGLHYEQYF

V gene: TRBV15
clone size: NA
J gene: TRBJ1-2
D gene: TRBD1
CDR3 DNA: TGTGCCACCAGCACTGGGACAGAGGATGGCTACACCTTC
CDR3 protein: CATSTGTEDGYTF

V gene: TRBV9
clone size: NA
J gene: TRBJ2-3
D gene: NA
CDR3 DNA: TGTGCCAGCAGCGTAGGTTCCGGAGGCGGGACCCCAGATACGCAGTATTTT
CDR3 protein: CASSVGSGGGTPDTQYF

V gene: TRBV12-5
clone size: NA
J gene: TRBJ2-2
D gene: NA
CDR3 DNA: TGTGCTAGTGGTTTAGAGACCGGGAGCCGTGGCGGGGAGCTGTTTTTT
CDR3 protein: CASGLETGSRGGELFF

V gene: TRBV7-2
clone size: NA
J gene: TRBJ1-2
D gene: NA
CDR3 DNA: TGTGCCAGCAGCAACGACAGGAGCTATGGCTACACCTTC
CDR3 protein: CASSNDRSYGYTF

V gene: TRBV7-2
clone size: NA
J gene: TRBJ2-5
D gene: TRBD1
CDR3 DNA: TGTGCCAGCAGTTTGGGACAGGGAAGAATGGAGACCCAGTACTTC
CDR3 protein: CASSLGQGRMETQYF